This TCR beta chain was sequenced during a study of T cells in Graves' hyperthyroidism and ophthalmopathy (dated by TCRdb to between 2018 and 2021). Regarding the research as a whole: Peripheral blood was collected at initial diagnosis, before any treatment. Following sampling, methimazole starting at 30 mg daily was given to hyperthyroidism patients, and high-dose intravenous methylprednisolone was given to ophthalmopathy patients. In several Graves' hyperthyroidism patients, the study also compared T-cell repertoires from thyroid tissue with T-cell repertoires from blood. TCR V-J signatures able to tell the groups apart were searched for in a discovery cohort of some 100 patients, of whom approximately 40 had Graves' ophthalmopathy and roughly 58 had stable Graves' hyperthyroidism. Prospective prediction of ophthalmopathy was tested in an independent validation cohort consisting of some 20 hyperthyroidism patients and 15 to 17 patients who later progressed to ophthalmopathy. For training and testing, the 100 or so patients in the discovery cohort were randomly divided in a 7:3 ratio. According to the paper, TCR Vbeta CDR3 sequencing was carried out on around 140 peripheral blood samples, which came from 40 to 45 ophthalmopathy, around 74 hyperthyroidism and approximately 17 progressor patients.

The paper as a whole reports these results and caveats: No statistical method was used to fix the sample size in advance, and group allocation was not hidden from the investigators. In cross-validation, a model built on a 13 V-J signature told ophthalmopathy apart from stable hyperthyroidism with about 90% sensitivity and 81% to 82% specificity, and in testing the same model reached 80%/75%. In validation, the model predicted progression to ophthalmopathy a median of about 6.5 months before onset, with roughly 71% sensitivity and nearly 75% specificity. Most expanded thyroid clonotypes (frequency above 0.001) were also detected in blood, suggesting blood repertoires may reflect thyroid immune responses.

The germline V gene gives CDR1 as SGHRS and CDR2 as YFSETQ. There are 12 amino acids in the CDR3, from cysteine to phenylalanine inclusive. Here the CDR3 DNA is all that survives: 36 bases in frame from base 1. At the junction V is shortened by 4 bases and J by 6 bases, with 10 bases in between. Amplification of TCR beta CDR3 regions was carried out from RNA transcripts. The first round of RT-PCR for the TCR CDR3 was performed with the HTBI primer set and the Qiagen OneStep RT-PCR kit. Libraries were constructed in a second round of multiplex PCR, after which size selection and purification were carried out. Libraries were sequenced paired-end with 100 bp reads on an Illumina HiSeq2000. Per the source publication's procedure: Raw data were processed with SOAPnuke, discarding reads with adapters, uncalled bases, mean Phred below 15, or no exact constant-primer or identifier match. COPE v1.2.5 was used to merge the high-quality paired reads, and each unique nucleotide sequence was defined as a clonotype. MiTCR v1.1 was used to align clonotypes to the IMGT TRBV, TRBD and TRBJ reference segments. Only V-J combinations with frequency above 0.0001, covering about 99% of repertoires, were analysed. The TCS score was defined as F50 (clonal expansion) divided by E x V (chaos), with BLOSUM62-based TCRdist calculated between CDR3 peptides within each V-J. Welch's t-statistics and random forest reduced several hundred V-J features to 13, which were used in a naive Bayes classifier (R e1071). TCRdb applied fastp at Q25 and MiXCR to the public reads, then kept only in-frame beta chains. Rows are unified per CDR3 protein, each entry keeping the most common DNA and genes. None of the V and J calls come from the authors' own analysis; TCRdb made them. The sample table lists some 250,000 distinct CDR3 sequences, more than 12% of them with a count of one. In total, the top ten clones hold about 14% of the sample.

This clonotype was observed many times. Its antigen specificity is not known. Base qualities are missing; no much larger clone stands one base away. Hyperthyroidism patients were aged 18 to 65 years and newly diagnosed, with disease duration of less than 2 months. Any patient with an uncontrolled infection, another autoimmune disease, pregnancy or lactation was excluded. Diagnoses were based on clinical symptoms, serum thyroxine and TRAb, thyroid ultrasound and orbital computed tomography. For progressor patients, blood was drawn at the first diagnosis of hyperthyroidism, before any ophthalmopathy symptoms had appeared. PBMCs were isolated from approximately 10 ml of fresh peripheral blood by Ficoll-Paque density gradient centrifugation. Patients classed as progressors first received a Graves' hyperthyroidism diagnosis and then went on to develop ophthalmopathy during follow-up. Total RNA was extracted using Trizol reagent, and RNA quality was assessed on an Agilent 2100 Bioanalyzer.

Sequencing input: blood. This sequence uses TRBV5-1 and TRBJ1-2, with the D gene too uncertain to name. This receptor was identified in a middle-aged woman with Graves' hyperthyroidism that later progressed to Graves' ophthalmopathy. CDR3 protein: CASSRDGDGYTF. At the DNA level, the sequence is TGCGCCAGCAGCCGAGACGGGGATGGCTACACCTTC. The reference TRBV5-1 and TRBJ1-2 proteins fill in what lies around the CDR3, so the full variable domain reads KAGVTQTPRYLIKTRGQQVTLSCSPISGHRSVSWYQQTPGQGLQFLFEYFSETQRNKGNFPGRFSGRQFSNSRSEMNVSTLELGDSALYLCASSRDGDGYTFGSGTRLTVV.